The 3 T cell receptor beta chains presented below share a single source sample, sequenced in a study of cytomegalovirus exposure and HLA in healthy donors. PCR was performed using 60 Vbeta and 13 Jbeta primers. Clones were read by immunoSEQ multiplex PCR, and TCRdb kept only the in-frame ones, dropping some. The data show over 55,000 clones, over 75% seen once. The sample comprised PBMCs. These TCRs come from a young woman in good health and CMV-seropositive.

As for this clone: The junction does not match germline at one end; this may be a read error. V and J are TRBV30 and TRBJ2-7; a weak D match, TRBD1 (7 bases). The CDR3 extends over 15 amino acids. Germline CDR1 reads GTSNPN; CDR2 reads SVGIG (reference sequence). The CDR3 loop reads CVWSVTDRAGCEQYF. CDR3 bases: TGTGTCTGGAGTGTAACAGACAGGGCGGGGTGCGAGCAGTACTTC.

This chain joins TRBV10-3 and TRBJ1-5; maybe TRBD1 (6 bases). Trimming removed 4 bases at V and 8 bases at J, with 15 bases between. This CDR3 comprises 14 residues. Germline-derived CDR1 and CDR2 are ENHRY and SYGVKD. The CDR3 DNA is TGTGCCATCAGTGTAGGGGGATTCGGGGAGCCCCAGCATTTT. Protein: CAISVGGFGEPQHF.

The genes are TRBV2 and TRBJ2-3; 10 bases agree with TRBD2. Germline V gene lookup returns CDR1 SNHLY and CDR2 FYNNEI. Trimming at V came to 7 bases and at J to 3 bases, leaving 7 bases not matched to a gene. The CDR3 is made up of 15 amino acids. The CDR3 protein is CASTRTSGQTDTQYF. The DNA for the CDR3 is TGTGCCAGCACGCGGACTAGCGGACAGACAGATACGCAGTATTTT.